The next 15 T cell receptor beta chains were all read from a single sample in a study of T cell responses to AZD1222 COVID-19 vaccine. Repertoires were generated with immunoSEQ multiplex PCR, while TCRdb's copy carries only in-frame clones and drops some. This sample yields about 88,000 clones, of which 85% to 90% are seen a single time; approximately 5% belongs to the top ten. The sequencing here drew on peripheral blood, taken 28 days after the second AZD1222 dose. The receptors derive from an adult who received the AZD1222 COVID-19 vaccine.

J is TRBJ1-2 and V is TRBV3-1 (or the pseudogene TRBV3-2); D not certain. The V gene lost 1 base and the J gene lost 7 bases, with 13 bases spanning the gap. The CDR3 is 14 residues long. Germline CDR1 is LGHDT and CDR2 is YNNKEL (reference sequence). Written as DNA, the CDR3 is TGTGCCAGCAGCCAAGTATCCCGGGTCGGTGGCTACACCTTC. Its translation is CASSQVSRVGGYTF.

The V and J genes are TRBV5-1 and TRBJ1-4, with unresolved D. The V and J ends lost 1 base and 2 bases respectively, with 6 bases between them. Germline V gene sequence: CDR1 SGHRS, CDR2 YFSETQ. The CDR3 contains 14 residues. DNA of the CDR3: TGCGCCAGCAGCTTGTCCAGCACTAATGAAAAACTGTTTTTT. Translation: CASSLSSTNEKLFF.

This chain uses TRBV5-1 with TRBJ2-1; perhaps TRBD1 as D (5 bases). Germline-derived CDR1 and CDR2 are SGHRS and YFSETQ. This CDR3 spans 15 amino acids. The V end was cut by 5 bases, the J end by 0 bases, with 12 bases between. DNA for the CDR3: TGCGCCAGCAGAGAACAGGCCCCCTCCTACAATGAGCAGTTCTTC. Protein: CASREQAPSYNEQFF.

The chain combines TRBV9 with TRBJ2-2; D possibly corresponds to TRBD2 (5 bases). The V end lost 2 bases, the J end lost 0 bases, and 8 bases lay between the germline ends. The V gene's germline CDR1 is SGDLS and CDR2 YYNGEE. The CDR3 has 15 residues. CDR3 DNA sequence: TGTGCCAGCAGCGTTCGGGATTCGAACACCGGGGAGCTGTTTTTT. Translation gives CASSVRDSNTGELFF. Using reference TRBV9 and TRBJ2-2 for the parts outside the CDR3, the full variable domain is DSGVTQTPKHLITATGQRVTLRCSPRSGDLSVYWYQQSLDQGLQFLIQYYNGEERAKGNILERFSAQQFPDLHSELNLSSLELGDSALYFCASSVRDSNTGELFFGEGSRLTVL.

The chain is built from TRBV5-1 and TRBJ1-1; the match to TRBD1 covers 9 bases. Germline assignment: CDR1 SGHRS and CDR2 YFSETQ. Losses at the gene ends were 3 bases for V and 1 base for J; bases not matched to a gene: 7. The CDR3 spans 16 residues. CDR3 sequence (DNA): TGCGCCAGCAGCTCGCCTCTGGGACAGGGGAACACTGAAGCTTTCTTT. Amino acid sequence: CASSSPLGQGNTEAFF.

The chain has TRBV3-1 (or the pseudogene TRBV3-2) and TRBJ1-1; 7 bases are a match to TRBD1. The V gene end was trimmed by 4 bases and the J gene end by 0 bases; junction bases not matched to a gene: 5. Germline CDR1 is LGHDT and CDR2 is YNNKEL (reference sequence). The CDR3 extends over 15 amino acids. The CDR3: CASSPRDRMNTEAFF. CDR3 coding DNA: TGTGCCAGCAGCCCGCGGGACAGAATGAACACTGAAGCTTTCTTT.

The rearrangement uses TRBV11-2 and TRBJ1-6, with no clear D. This CDR3 has 14 residues. The germline V gene has CDR1 SGHAT and CDR2 FQNNGV. V was pared by 3 bases and J by 10 bases, with 13 bases between. DNA for the CDR3: TGTGCCAGCAGCTTTCGGGTCGATACCTCACCCCTCCACTTT. Protein product: CASSFRVDTSPLHF.

The gene calls are TRBV19 and TRBJ1-6; D not resolved. CDR1 LNHDA and CDR2 SQIVND come from the germline V gene (reference sequence). The V and J ends lost 3 bases and 0 bases respectively, with 6 bases between them. There are 15 residues in the CDR3. The DNA of the CDR3 is TGTGCCAGTAGTATTGGCAACTCCTATAATTCACCCCTCCACTTT. This codes for CASSIGNSYNSPLHF.

This clone was observed a few times. This rearrangement joins TRBV7-8 to TRBJ2-1; D gene unclear. Germline lookup yields CDR1 SGHVS and CDR2 FQNEAQ. V was cut by 5 bases and J by 10 bases, with 18 bases left in between. This CDR3 region has 14 residues. CDR3 amino acids: CASSPPDVRMEQFF. DNA of the CDR3: TGTGCCAGCAGCCCCCCTGATGTCCGTATGGAGCAGTTCTTC. Full variable domain (missing parts from reference TRBV7-8 and TRBJ2-1): GAGVSQSPRYKVAKRGQDVALRCDPISGHVSLFWYQQALGQGPEFLTYFQNEAQLDKSGLPSDRFFAERPEGSVSTLKIQRTQQEDSAVYLCASSPPDVRMEQFFGPGTRLTVL.

The chain combines TRBV7-6 with TRBJ1-4; possibly TRBD1 for D (5 bases). Germline CDR1 SGHVS, CDR2 FNYEAQ. The V end lost 1 base, the J end lost 0 bases, and 9 bases lay between the germline ends. CDR3 length: 16 residues. Written as DNA, the CDR3 is TGTGCCAGCAGCTTAGGACAGCCCGCAACTAATGAAAAACTGTTTTTT. This encodes CASSLGQPATNEKLFF.

The chain links TRBV3-1 (or the pseudogene TRBV3-2) to TRBJ1-1; tentatively, D is TRBD1 (6 bases). The CDR3 consists of 14 residues. CDR1 is LGHDT, CDR2 YNNKEL, per germline (reference sequence). Trimming removed 1 base from V and 4 bases from J, with 10 bases in between. CDR3 DNA: TGTGCCAGCAGCCAAGGGGGCAGGGGCACTGAAGCTTTCTTT. Its translation: CASSQGGRGTEAFF.

The chain is built from TRBV15 and TRBJ2-5, with 8 bases matching TRBD1. This CDR3 is 15 amino acids long. From germline, CDR1 is LNHNV and CDR2 YYDKDF (reference sequence). J gave up 1 base and V 3 bases, and 4 bases lay outside the gene matches. CDR3 nucleotide sequence: TGTGCCACCAGCAGGACCGGGACAGGCCAAGAGACCCAGTACTTC. Translated, it gives CATSRTGTGQETQYF. The complete variable domain, with remaining parts taken from reference TRBV15 and TRBJ2-5, reads DAMVIQNPRYQVTQFGKPVTLSCSQTLNHNVMYWYQQKSSQAPKLLFHYYDKDFNNEADTPDNFQSRRPNTSFCFLDIRSPGLGDTAMYLCATSRTGTGQETQYFGPGTRLLVL.

The chain combines TRBV7-2 with TRBJ2-1, with 15 positions matching TRBD2. This CDR3 is built from 17 residues. Germline values: CDR1 SGHTA, CDR2 FQGNSA. The V segment lost 4 bases and the J segment 4 bases; nucleotides outside the gene matches: 5. CDR3: CASSSPGLAGGYNEQFF. The CDR3 DNA reads as TGTGCCAGCAGCTCCCCGGGACTAGCGGGGGGATACAATGAGCAGTTCTTC.

The gene calls are TRBV7-9 and TRBJ1-4, with TRBD1 identical over 8 bases. After removal of 7 bases from V and 3 bases from J, the junction contained 1 base not matched to a gene. Per germline, CDR1 SEHNR and CDR2 FQNEAQ (reference sequence). This CDR3 region has 13 residues. CDR3 bases: TGTGCCAGCAAGACAGGGGCTAATGAAAAACTGTTTTTT. Protein product: CASKTGANEKLFF.

In regard to this clone: Germline is not matched at one junction end, which may reflect a read error. J is TRBJ2-2 and V is TRBV5-1, with TRBD1 identical over 9 bases. Germline V gene lookup returns CDR1 SGHRS and CDR2 YFSETQ. CDR3 length equals 15 residues. Here the CDR3 reads CASSWDRANTGELFF. The CDR3, as DNA: TGCGCCAGTAGCTGGGACAGGGCGAACACCGGGGAGCTGTTTTTT.